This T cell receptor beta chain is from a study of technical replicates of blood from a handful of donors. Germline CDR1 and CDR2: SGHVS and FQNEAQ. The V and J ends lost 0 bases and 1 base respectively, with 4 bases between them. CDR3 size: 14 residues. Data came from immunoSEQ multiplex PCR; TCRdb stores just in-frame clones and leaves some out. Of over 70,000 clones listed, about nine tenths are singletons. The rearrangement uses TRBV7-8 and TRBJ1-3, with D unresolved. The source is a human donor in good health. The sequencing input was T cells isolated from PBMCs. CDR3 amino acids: CASSLAFSGNTIYF. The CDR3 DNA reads TGTGCCAGCAGCTTAGCCTTTTCTGGAAACACCATATATTTT.